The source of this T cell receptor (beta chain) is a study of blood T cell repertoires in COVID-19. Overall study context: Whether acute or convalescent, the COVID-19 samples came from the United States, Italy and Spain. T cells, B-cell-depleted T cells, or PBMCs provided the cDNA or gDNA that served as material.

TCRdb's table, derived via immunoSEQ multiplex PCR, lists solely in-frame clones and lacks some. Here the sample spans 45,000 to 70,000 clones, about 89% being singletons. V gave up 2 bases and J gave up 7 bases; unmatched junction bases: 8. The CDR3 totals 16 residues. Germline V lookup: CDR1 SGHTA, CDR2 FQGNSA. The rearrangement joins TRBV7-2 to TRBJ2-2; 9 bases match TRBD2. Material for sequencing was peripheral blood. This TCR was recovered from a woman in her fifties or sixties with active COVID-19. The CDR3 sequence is CASSLRGGGAVGELFF. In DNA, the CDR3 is TGTGCCAGCAGCTTACGAGGCGGGGGGGCCGTCGGGGAGCTGTTTTTT.